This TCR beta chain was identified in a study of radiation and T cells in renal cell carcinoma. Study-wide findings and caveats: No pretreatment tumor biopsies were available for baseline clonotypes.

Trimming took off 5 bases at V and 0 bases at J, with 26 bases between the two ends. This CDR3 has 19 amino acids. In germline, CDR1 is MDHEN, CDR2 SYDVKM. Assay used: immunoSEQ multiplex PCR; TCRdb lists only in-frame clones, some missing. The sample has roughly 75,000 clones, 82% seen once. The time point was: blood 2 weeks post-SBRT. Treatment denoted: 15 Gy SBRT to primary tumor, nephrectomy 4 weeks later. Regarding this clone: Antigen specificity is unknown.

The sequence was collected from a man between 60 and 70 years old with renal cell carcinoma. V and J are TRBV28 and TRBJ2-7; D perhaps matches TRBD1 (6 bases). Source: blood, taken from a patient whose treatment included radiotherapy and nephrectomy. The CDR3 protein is CASSLSRGILGATSYEQYF. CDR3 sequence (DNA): TGTGCCAGCAGTCTCTCGCGCGGTATTCTGGGGGCAACCTCCTACGAGCAGTACTTC.